This TCR beta chain came from a study of blood T cell repertoires in COVID-19. V was pared by 7 bases and J by 4 bases, with 5 bases of the junction left unmatched. The V gene's germline CDR1 is MDHEN and CDR2 SYDVKM. The CDR3 runs 14 residues. Study processing details: From reference gene primer amplification, estimates of nucleated cell counts were derived. Generated by immunoSEQ multiplex PCR, the TCRdb table keeps only in-frame clones and is missing some. The V and J calls and the clone size are those of that table, but D and trimming were determined from the DNA. Among 300,000 to 350,000 clones listed, about nine tenths were seen once.

The sequence derives from a woman aged 25 to 39 with COVID-19, enrolled during active disease. The rearrangement joins TRBV28 to TRBJ2-7, with TRBD1 matching 12 bases. The material sequenced was peripheral blood. Written as DNA, the CDR3 is TGTGCCAGCATCGGGACAGGGGGCAGGTACGAGCAGTACTTC. Amino acid sequence: CASIGTGGRYEQYF.